This note documents a single T cell receptor beta chain sequence. This entry comes from a study of blood T cell repertoires in COVID-19. About the study: The cDNA or gDNA used as material had been derived from T cells, B-cell-depleted T cells, or PBMCs.

The junction had 9 bases not matched to a gene; V was cut back by 4 bases and J by 6 bases. This CDR3 spans 16 amino acids. The germline V gene has CDR1 SGHTA and CDR2 FQGTGA. Authors' data handling: Amplified reference gene primers provided the basis for estimating nucleated cell counts. The table came from immunoSEQ multiplex PCR; TCRdb's copy has only in-frame clones and leaves some out. That table furnishes V, J and clone size, whereas the DNA furnished D and trimming. This sample has 50,000 to 60,000 clones, with more than 85% found just once. The receptor was derived from a human donor with active COVID-19. The donor label of this sample is uncertain. The rearrangement uses TRBV7-3 and TRBJ2-3; 11 nucleotides agree with TRBD2. Material: peripheral blood. In nucleotides, the CDR3 is TGTGCCAGCAGCTCCCTTAGCGGGGGGGCCTCGGATACGCAGTATTTT. Protein sequence: CASSSLSGGASDTQYF.